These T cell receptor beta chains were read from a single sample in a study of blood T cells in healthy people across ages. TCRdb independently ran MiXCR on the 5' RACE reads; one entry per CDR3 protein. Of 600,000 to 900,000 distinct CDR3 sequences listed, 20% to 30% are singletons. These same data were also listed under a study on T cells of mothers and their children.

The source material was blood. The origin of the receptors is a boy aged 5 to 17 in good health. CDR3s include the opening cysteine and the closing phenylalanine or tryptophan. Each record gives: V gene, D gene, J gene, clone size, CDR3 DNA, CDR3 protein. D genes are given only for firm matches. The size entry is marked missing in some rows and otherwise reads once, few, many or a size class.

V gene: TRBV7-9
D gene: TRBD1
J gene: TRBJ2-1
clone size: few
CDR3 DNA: TGTGCCAGCAGCTTAGGCCCCGGGACAGGGGGTTTGGATGAGCAGTTCTTC
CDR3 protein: CASSLGPGTGGLDEQFF

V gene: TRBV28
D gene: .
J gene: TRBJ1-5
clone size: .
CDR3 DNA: TGTGCCAGCAGTCCACGGGCGGTGGGGCAGCCCCAGCATTTT
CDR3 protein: CASSPRAVGQPQHF

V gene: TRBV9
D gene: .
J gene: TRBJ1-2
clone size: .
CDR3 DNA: TGTGCCAGCAGCGTCGGGGAAGGACAGTATGGCTACACCTTC
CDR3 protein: CASSVGEGQYGYTF

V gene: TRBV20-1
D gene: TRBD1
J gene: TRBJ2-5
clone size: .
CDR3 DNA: TGCAGTGCTCGACAGGGGCTGGGCCAAGAGACCCAGTACTTC
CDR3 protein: CSARQGLGQETQYF

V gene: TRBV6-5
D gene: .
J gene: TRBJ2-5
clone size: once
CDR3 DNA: TGTGCCAGCAGTTACTCTCTTTACGACGGGGAGACCCAGTACTTC
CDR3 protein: CASSYSLYDGETQYF

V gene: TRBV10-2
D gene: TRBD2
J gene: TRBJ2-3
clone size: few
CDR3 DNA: TGCGCCAGCAGTGAGTCTTGGCGGGTAGCGGGGGGCGGAGATACGCAGTATTTT
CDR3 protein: CASSESWRVAGGGDTQYF

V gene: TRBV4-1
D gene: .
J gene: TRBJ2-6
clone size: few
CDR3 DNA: TGCGCCAGCAGCCATCCCGGTTCGGGGATCGGGGCCAACGTCCTGACTTTC
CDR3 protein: CASSHPGSGIGANVLTF

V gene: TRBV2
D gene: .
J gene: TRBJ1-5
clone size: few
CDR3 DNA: TGTGCCAGCAGTGACTCCGTTGTCGGTCAGCCCCAGCATTTT
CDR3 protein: CASSDSVVGQPQHF

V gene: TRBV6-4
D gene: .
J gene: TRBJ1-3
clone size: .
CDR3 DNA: TGTGCCAGCAGTGACTCTCCAGGCCCCTCTGGAAACACCATATATTTT
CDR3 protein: CASSDSPGPSGNTIYF

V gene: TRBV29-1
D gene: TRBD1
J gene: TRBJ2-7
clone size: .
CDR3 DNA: TGCAGCGCCGTCCTGATAAACCGACAGGGGGCTTCCTACGAGCAGTACTTC
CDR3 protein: CSAVLINRQGASYEQYF

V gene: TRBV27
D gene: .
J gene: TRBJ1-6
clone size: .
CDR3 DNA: TGTGCCAGCAGTTTAGGAGGACGGAACGATTCACCCCTCCACTTT
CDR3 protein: CASSLGGRNDSPLHF

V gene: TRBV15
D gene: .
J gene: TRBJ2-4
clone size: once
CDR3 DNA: TGTGCCACCAGCAGATTGGACACAACCTTAGCCAAAAACATTCAGTACTTC
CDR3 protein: CATSRLDTTLAKNIQYF

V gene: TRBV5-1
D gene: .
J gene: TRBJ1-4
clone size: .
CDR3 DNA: TGCGCCAGCAGCTTGTTTCCGGAGGAAAAACTGTTTTTT
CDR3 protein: CASSLFPEEKLFF

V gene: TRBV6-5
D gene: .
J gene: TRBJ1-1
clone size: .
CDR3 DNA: TGTGCCAGCAGTTACGGGGGTAGGGGACAGAACACTGAAGCTTTCTTT
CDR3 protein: CASSYGGRGQNTEAFF

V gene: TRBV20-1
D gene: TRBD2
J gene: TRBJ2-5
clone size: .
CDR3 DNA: TGCAGTGCTTTGGCGGGGGTCGTTGAGACCCAGTACTTC
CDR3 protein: CSALAGVVETQYF

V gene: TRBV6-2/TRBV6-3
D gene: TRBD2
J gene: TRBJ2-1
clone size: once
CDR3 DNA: TGTGCCAGCAGTTACTCGACGTGGCTAGCGGGTAGTGAGCAGTTCTTC
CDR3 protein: CASSYSTWLAGSEQFF

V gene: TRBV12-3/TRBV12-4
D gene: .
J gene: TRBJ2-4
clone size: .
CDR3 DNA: TGTGCCAGCAGTCCCCAACAGGGTGCCAAAAACATTCAGTACTTC
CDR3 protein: CASSPQQGAKNIQYF

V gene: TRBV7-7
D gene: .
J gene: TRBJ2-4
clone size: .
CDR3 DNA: TGTATCCCGTCGCAGAGCCATAGAAACATTCAGTACTTC
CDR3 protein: CIPSQSHRNIQYF

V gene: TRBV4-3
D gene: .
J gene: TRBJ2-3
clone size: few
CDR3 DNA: TGCGCCAGCAGCCAAGGGGGAACCAACTTCGTGGATACGCAGTATTTT
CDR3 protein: CASSQGGTNFVDTQYF

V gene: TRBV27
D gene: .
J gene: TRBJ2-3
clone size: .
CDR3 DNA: TGTGCCAGCCGAGCGAATCTCTCCGATACGCAGTATTTT
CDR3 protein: CASRANLSDTQYF

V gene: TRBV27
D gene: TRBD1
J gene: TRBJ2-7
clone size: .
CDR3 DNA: TGTGCCAGCAGTTTCTCAGGGGGCCAGCAGTACTTC
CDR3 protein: CASSFSGGQQYF

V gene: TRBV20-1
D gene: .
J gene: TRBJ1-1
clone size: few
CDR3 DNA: TGCAGTGCTTGGGGCGAGGGGGCTTTCTTT
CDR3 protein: CSAWGEGAFF

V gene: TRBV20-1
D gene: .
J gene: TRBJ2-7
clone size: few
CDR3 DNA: TGCAGTGCTAGAGAGCCGGGGTCCTACGAGCAGTACTTC
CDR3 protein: CSAREPGSYEQYF

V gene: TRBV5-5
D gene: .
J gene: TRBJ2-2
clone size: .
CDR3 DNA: TGTGCCAGCAGCCTCCAGGATGGGACCGGGGAGCTGTTTTTT
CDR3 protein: CASSLQDGTGELFF